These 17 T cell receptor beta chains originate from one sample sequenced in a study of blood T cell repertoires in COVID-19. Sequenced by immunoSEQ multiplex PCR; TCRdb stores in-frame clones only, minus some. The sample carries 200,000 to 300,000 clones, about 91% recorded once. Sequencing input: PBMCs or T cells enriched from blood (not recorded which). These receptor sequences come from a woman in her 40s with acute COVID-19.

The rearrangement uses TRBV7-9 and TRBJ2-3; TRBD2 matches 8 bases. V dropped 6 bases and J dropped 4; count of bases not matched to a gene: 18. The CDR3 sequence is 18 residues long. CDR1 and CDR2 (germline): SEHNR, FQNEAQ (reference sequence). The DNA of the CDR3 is TGTGCCAGCAGGCCCAAGGCCGGGAGGGCCCTCTTAGCAGATACGCAGTATTTT. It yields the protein CASRPKAGRALLADTQYF.

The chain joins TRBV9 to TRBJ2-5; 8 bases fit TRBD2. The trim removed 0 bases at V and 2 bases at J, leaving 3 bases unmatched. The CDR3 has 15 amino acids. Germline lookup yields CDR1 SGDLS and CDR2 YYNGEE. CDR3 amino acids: CASSVATGGQETQYF. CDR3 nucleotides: TGTGCCAGCAGCGTAGCTACGGGGGGGCAAGAGACCCAGTACTTC.

The CDR3 reads CAIVRQGANEQYF. In DNA form, the CDR3 reads TGTGCCATCGTAAGACAGGGGGCCAACGAGCAGTACTTC. The J gene is TRBJ2-7, the V gene TRBV6-5; 10 positions agree with TRBD1. The V gene end was trimmed by 10 bases and the J gene end by 5 bases; junction bases not matched to a gene: 8. CDR1 is MNHEY and CDR2 is SVGAGI in the germline V gene. The CDR3 consists of 13 residues.

CDR3 protein: CASSAGQGDYEQYF. The CDR3, as DNA: TGTGCCAGTAGTGCGGGACAGGGGGACTACGAGCAGTACTTC. This sequence joins TRBV19 and TRBJ2-7; 11 positions match TRBD1. CDR1 and CDR2 from the germline V gene are LNHDA and SQIVND (reference sequence). The trim removed 5 bases at V and 3 bases at J, leaving 3 bases unmatched. This CDR3 is 14 amino acids long.

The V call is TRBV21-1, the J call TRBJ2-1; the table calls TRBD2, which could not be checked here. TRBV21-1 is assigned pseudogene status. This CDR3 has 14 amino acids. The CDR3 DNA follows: TGTGCCAGCAGCATGACTAGCGGTAGCTATGAGCAGTTCTTC. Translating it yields CASSMTSGSYEQFF.

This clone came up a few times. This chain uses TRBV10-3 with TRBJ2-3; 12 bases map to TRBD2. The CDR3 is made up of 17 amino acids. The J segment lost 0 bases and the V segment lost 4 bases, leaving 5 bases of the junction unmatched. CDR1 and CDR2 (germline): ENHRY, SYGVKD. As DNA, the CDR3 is TGTGCCATCAGTGGTACGGGGACTAGCGGGAGCACAGATACGCAGTATTTT. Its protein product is CAISGTGTSGSTDTQYF.

CDR3 in amino acids: CASKITDRGRETQYF. The CDR3, as DNA: TGTGCCAGCAAAATAACGGACAGGGGGCGGGAGACCCAGTACTTC. The chain combines TRBV2 with TRBJ2-5, with 11 bases aligning to TRBD1. V trimming: 7 bases; J trimming: 5 bases; junction bases outside the gene matches: 9. The CDR3 extends over 15 amino acids. Germline V gives CDR1 SNHLY, CDR2 FYNNEI. Supplemented by reference TRBV2 and TRBJ2-5, the full variable domain reads EPEVTQTPSHQVTQMGQEVILRCVPISNHLYFYWYRQILGQKVEFLVSFYNNEISEKSEIFDDQFSVERPDGSNFTLKIRSTKLEDSAMYFCASKITDRGRETQYFGPGTRLLVL.

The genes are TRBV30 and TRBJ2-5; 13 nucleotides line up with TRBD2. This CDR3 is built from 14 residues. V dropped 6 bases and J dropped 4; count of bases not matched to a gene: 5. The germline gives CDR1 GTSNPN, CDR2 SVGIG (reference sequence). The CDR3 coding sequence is TGTGCCTGTGCACTAGCGGGGGGGGGAGAGACCCAGTACTTC. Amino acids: CACALAGGGETQYF.

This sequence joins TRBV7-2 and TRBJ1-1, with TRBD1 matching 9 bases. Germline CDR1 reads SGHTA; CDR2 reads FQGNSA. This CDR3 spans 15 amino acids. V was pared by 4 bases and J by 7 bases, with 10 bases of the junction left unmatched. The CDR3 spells CASSSPDRGQSEAFF. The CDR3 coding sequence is TGTGCCAGCAGCTCCCCGGACAGGGGCCAGAGTGAAGCTTTCTTT.

The chain's CDR3 is CASSPGLAGPNEQFF. Here the CDR3 DNA reads TGTGCCAGCAGCCCCGGCCTTGCGGGCCCCAATGAGCAGTTCTTC. The chain combines TRBV7-3 with TRBJ2-1; possible D gene TRBD2, 5 bases. The CDR3 covers 15 residues. The V gene's germline CDR1 is SGHTA and CDR2 FQGTGA. Trimming shortened V by 5 bases and J by 6 bases, and 17 bases separated the two germline ends.

The CDR3 spells CASSPLGGEKLFF. The DNA of the CDR3 is TGTGCCAGCTCACCGCTGGGGGGAGAAAAACTGTTTTTT. The rearrangement joins TRBV18 to TRBJ1-4, with D possibly being TRBD1 (5 bases). Germline CDR1 and CDR2: KGHSH and LQKENI. The CDR3 has 13 amino acids. Trimming left V 3 bases short and J 8 bases short, with 10 bases between.

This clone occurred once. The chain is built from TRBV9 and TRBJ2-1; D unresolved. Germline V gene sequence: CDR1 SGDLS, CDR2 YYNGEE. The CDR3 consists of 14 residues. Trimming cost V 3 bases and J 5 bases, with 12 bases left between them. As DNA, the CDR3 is TGTGCCAGCAGCGGAGACTCCCTCAACAATGAGCAGTTCTTC. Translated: CASSGDSLNNEQFF.

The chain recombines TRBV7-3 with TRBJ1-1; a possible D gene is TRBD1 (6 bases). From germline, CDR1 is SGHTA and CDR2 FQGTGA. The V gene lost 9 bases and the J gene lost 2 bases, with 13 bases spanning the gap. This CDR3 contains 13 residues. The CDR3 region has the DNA TGTGCCAGTCAGGGGCAGTTAAACACTGAAGCTTTCTTT. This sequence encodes CASQGQLNTEAFF.

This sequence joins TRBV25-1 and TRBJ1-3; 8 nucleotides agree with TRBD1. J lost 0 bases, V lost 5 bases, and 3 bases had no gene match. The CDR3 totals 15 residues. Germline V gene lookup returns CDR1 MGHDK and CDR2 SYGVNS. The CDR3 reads CASSPGQGSGNTIYF. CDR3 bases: TGTGCCAGCAGTCCTGGACAGGGCTCTGGAAACACCATATATTTT.

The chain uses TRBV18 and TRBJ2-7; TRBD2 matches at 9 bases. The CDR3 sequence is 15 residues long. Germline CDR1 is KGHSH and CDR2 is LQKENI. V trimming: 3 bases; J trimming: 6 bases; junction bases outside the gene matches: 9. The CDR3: CASSPIAGAGGEQYF. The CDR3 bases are TGTGCCAGCTCACCTATAGCGGGAGCCGGGGGCGAGCAGTACTTC.

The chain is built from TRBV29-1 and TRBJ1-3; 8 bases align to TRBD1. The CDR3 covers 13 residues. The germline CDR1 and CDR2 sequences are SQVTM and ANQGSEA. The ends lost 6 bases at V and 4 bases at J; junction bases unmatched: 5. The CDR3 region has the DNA TGCAGCGTAGGGACAGGTTTGGGAAACACCATATATTTT. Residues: CSVGTGLGNTIYF.

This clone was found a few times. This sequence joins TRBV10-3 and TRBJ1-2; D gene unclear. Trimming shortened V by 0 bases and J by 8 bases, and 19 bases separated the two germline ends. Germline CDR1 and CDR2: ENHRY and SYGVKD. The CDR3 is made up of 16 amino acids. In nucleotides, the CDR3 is TGTGCCATCAGTGAGTCAGCCGTCAGCTGGAGTGGAGGCTACACCTTC. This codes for CAISESAVSWSGGYTF.